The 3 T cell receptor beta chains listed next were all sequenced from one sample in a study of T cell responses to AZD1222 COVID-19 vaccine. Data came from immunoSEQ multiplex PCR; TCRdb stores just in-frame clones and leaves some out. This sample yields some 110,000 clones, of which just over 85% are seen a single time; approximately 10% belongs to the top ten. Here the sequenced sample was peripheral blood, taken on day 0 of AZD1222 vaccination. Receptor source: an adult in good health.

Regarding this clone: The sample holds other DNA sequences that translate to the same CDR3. This chain's CDR3 is CASSLTGSYEQYF. The CDR3 DNA sequence: TGCGCCAGCAGCTTGACAGGATCCTACGAGCAGTACTTC. The chain couples TRBV5-1 to TRBJ2-7; possible D gene TRBD1, 5 bases. Trimming cost V 1 base and J 1 base, with 6 bases left between them. CDR3 length: 13 amino acids. Germline CDR1 is SGHRS and CDR2 is YFSETQ.

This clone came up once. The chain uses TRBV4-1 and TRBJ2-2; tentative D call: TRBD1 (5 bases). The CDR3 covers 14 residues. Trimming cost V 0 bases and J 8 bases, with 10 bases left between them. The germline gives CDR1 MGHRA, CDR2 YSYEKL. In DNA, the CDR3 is TGCGCCAGCAGCCAAGACAGGGAACAGGGGGAGCTGTTTTTT. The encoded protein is CASSQDREQGELFF.

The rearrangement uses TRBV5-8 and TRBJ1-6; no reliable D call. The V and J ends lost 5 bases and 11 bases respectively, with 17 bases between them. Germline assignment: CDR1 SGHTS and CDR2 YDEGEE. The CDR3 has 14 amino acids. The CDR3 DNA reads TGTGCCAGCAGTCGGCTGGCAGGAGAGCCACCCCTCCACTTT. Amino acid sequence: CASSRLAGEPPLHF.